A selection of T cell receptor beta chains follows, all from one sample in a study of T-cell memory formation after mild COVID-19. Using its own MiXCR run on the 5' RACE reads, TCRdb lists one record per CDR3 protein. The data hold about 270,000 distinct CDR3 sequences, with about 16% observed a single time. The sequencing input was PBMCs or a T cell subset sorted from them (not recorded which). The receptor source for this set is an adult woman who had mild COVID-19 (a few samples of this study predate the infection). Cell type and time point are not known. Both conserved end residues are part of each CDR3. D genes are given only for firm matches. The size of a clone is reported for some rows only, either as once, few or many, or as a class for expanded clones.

TGTGCCAGCACCACCGGACAAGGCTCCTACGAGCAGTACTTC,CASTTGQGSYEQYF,TRBV6-6,NA,TRBJ2-7,NA
TGTGCCACCAGTGACCTTGGGACAGGGGCTGATACGCAGTATTTT,CATSDLGTGADTQYF,TRBV24-1,NA,TRBJ2-3,TRBD1
TGTGCCAGCAGCCGGACAGGGAATGAAGCTTTCTTT,CASSRTGNEAFF,TRBV6-5,few,TRBJ1-1,TRBD1
TGTGCCAGCTCATCGGACAGCGCCTACGAGCAGTACTTC,CASSSDSAYEQYF,TRBV18,NA,TRBJ2-7,NA
TGCGCCAGCAGCTTGGCGGCAGGTCCCACTGGGGAAGCTTTCTTT,CASSLAAGPTGEAFF,TRBV5-1,few,TRBJ1-1,NA
TGTGCCAGCAGCTCCACGGGGGGAGACACTGAAGCTTTCTTT,CASSSTGGDTEAFF,TRBV7-8,few,TRBJ1-1,NA
TGCGCCAGCAGGCGGACTAGCAGATACACCGGGGAGCTGTTTTTT,CASRRTSRYTGELFF,TRBV10-2,few,TRBJ2-2,TRBD2
TGTGCCAGCAGCCAAGGACAGGGTAGGACCGGGGAGCTGTTTTTT,CASSQGQGRTGELFF,TRBV14,few,TRBJ2-2,TRBD1
TGCGCCAGCAGCCAAGTGGAGGGCAACTACGAGCAGTACTTC,CASSQVEGNYEQYF,TRBV4-3,NA,TRBJ2-7,NA
TGTGCCAGCAGCGTACACCAGGGGGATGGCTACACCTTC,CASSVHQGDGYTF,TRBV9,NA,TRBJ1-2,TRBD1
TGTGCCAGCAGTGAACGGGGAGCCTACGAGCAGTACTTC,CASSERGAYEQYF,TRBV6-1,few,TRBJ2-7,NA
TGTGCCAGCAGCACCAGAGGGGTAGCGGGTGGCAATGAGCAGTTCTTC,CASSTRGVAGGNEQFF,TRBV7-2,many,TRBJ2-1,TRBD2
TGTGCCAGCAGCAACCTGGCCGGTACGCAGTATTTT,CASSNLAGTQYF,TRBV11-3,NA,TRBJ2-3,NA
TGTGCCAGCAGTTACGGGCTAGCGGACGAGCAGTACTTC,CASSYGLADEQYF,TRBV6-6,few,TRBJ2-7,TRBD2
TGTGCCAGCAGCCCCAAGACCGGAACCTACGAGCAGTACTTC,CASSPKTGTYEQYF,TRBV3-1,NA,TRBJ2-7,NA
TGTGCCAGCAGTTACGGGAGGGCCGGGGCCAACGTCCTGACTTTC,CASSYGRAGANVLTF,TRBV6-2/TRBV6-3,NA,TRBJ2-6,TRBD2